This T cell receptor beta chain derives from a study of blood T cell repertoires in COVID-19. The overall study: There were acute and convalescent COVID-19 samples, and they came from the United States, Italy and Spain. From T cells, B-cell-depleted T cells, or PBMCs came the material, which was cDNA or gDNA.

In germline, CDR1 is MDHEN, CDR2 SYDVKM. The CDR3 runs 15 residues. Trimming removed 2 bases from V and 7 bases from J, with 17 bases in between. In the authors' methods: Amplifying reference gene primers gave estimates of nucleated cell counts. Sequencing was performed with immunoSEQ multiplex PCR; in TCRdb, only in-frame clones are kept and a portion is missing. The V and J calls and clone size come from that table; D and trimming were worked out from the DNA. The sample contains more than 95,000 clones, roughly four fifths of which appear only once. The specimen sequenced was peripheral blood. This receptor was taken from a man aged 45-60 years with acute or convalescent COVID-19. The rearrangement links TRBV28 to TRBJ1-2; D not resolved. Here the CDR3 reads CASSLQPPAGAGYTF. CDR3 nucleotide sequence: TGTGCCAGCAGTTTACAACCCCCCGCGGGAGCTGGCTACACCTTC.